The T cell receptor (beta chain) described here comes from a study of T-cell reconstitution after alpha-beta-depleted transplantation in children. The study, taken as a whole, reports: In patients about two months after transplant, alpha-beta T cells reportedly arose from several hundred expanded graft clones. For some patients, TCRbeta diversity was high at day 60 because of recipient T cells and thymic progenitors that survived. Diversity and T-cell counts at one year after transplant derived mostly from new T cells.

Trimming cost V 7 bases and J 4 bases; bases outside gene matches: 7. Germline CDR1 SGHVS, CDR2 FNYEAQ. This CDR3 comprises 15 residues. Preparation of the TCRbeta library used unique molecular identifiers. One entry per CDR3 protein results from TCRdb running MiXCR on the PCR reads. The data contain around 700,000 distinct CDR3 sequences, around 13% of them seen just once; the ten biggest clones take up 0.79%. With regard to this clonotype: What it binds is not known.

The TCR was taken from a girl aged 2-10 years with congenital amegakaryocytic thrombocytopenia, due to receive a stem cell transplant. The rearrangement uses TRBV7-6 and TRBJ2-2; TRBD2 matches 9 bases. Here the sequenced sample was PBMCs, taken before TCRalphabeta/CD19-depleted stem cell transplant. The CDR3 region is CASTSGAVSTGELFF. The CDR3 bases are TGTGCCAGCACTAGCGGGGCGGTGAGCACCGGGGAGCTGTTTTTT.